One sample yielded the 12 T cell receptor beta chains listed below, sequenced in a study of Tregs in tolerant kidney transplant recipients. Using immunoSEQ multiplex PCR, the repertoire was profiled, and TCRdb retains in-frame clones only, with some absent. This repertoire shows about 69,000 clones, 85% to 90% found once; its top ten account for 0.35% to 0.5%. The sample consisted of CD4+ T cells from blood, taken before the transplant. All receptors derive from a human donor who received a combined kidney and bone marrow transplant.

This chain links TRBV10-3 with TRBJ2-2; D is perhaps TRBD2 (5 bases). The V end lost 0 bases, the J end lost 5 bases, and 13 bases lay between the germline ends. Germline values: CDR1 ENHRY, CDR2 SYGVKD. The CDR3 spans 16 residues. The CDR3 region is CAISESPSGSTGELFF. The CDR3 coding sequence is TGTGCCATCAGTGAGTCGCCTAGTGGGAGTACCGGGGAGCTGTTTTTT.

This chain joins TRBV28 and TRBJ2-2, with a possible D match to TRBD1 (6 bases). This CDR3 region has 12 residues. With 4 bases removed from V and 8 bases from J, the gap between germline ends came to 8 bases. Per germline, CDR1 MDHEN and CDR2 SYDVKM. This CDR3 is CASSYRVGELFF. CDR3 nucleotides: TGTGCCAGCAGTTACAGGGTGGGGGAGCTGTTTTTT.

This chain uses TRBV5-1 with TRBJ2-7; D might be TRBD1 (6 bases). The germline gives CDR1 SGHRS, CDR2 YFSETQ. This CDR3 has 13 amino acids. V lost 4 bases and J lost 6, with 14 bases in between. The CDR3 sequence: CASSQRTAGEQYF. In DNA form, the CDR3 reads TGCGCCAGCAGCCAGAGGACAGCCGGCGAGCAGTACTTC.

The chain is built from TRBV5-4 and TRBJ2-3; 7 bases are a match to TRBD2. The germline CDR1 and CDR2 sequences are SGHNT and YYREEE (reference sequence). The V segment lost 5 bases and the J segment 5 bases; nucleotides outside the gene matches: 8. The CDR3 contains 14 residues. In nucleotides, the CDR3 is TGTGCCAGCAGTCTGGGGCCTAGCGGAGATACGCAGTATTTT. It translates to CASSLGPSGDTQYF.

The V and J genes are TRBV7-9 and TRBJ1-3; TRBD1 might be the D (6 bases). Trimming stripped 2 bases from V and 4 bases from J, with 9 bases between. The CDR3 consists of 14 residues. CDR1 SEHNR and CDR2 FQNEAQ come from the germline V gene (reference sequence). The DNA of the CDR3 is TGTGCCAGCAGCTTAACAGGGATAGGAAACACCATATATTTT. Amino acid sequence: CASSLTGIGNTIYF.

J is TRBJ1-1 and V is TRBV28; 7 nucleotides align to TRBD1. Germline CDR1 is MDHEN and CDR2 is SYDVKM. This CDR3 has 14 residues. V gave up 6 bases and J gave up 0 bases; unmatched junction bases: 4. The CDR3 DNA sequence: TGTGCCAGCAGACCCGGGACAGTGAACACTGAAGCTTTCTTT. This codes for CASRPGTVNTEAFF.

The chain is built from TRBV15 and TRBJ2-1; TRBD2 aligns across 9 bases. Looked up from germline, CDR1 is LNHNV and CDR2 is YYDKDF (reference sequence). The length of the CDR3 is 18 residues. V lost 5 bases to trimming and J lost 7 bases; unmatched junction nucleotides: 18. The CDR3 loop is CATSEGIFAGGRGNEQFF. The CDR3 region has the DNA TGTGCCACCAGCGAGGGTATTTTTGCGGGCGGGAGGGGGAATGAGCAGTTCTTC.

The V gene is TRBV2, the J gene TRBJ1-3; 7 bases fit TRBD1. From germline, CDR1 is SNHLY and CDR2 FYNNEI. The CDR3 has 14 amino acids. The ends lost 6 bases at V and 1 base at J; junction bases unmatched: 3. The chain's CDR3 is CASSPGGSGNTIYF. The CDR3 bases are TGTGCCAGCAGCCCAGGGGGTTCTGGAAACACCATATATTTT.

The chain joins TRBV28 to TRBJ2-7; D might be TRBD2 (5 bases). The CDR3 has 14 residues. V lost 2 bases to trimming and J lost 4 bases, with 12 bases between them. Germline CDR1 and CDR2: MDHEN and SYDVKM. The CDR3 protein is CASSLIGLHYEQYF. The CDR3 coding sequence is TGTGCCAGCAGTTTAATTGGACTGCATTACGAGCAGTACTTC.

Here the CDR3 reads CASSLYGGGTYEQYF. CDR3 DNA sequence: TGTGCCAGCAGCTTATACGGGGGGGGAACCTACGAGCAGTACTTC. The chain combines TRBV11-2 with TRBJ2-7; 8 positions match TRBD2. V trimming: 2 bases; J trimming: 2 bases; junction bases outside the gene matches: 5. The germline V gene encodes CDR1 SGHAT and CDR2 FQNNGV. The CDR3 contains 15 residues.

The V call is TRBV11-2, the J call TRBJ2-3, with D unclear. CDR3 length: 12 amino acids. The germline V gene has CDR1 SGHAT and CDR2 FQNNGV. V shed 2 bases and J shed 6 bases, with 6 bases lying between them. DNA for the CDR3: TGTGCCAGCAGCTTAAGACTGGATACGCAGTATTTT. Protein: CASSLRLDTQYF.

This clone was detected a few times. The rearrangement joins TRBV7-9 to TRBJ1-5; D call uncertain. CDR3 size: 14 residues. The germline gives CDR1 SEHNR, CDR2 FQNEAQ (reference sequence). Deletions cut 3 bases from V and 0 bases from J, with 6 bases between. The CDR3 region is CASSFLYSNQPQHF. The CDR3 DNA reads TGTGCCAGCAGCTTCCTGTATAGCAATCAGCCCCAGCATTTT.